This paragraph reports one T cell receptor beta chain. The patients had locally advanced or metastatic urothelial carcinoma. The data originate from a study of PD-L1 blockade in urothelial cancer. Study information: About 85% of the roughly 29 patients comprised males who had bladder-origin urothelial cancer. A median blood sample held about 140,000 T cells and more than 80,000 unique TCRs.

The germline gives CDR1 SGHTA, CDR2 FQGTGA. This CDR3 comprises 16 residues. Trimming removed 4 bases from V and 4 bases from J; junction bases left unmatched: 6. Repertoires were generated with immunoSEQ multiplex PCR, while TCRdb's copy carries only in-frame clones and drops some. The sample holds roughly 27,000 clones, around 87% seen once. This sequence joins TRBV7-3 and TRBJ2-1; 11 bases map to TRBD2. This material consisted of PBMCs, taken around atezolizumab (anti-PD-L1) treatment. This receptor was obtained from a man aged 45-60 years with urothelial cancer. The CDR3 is CASSSRLAGFYNEQFF. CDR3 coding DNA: TGTGCCAGCAGCTCCAGACTAGCGGGGTTTTACAATGAGCAGTTCTTC.